This TCR beta chain was captured by sequencing in a study of T-cell reconstitution after alpha-beta-depleted transplantation in children (dated by TCRdb to 2016 to 2017). Looking at the study overall: The study quantitatively tracked T-cell immune reconstitution after TCRalphabeta/CD19-depleted allogeneic hematopoietic cell transplantation in children using TCR repertoire profiling.

Study-wide conclusions, independent of this receptor: About two months after transplant, the apparently early recovery of alphabetaT-cell counts reportedly depended on just several hundred clones that had expanded rapidly and came from non-depleted graft cells. In some patients, the high TCRbeta diversity seen at day 60 was put down to recipient T cells and intrathymic progenitors that had survived conditioning. Hyperexpanded clone frequencies declined over subsequent months; after one year, T-cell counts and TCRbeta diversity were mostly attributed to newly produced T cells.

The table lists this clonotype with many counts. Its specific antigen is unknown. Qualities for individual bases were not recorded, and no much larger clone is one base off. The meaning of the sample's treatment or condition label: allogeneic hematopoietic cell transplantation with graft depleted of TCRalphabeta T cells and CD19 B cells. Transplant recipients were children who received TCRalphabeta/CD19-depleted allogeneic hematopoietic cell grafts. The library came from PCR. The instrument was an Illumina HiSeq 2500. TCR libraries were prepared with molecular barcoding, using unique molecular identifiers to normalize TCRbeta repertoire quantification. TCRdb ran its own pipeline on the public reads, namely fastp trimming at Q25 and MiXCR clone calling, and kept in-frame beta chains. Under each unique CDR3 protein, matching rows form one entry showing the most common genes and DNA. The sample table records roughly 160,000 distinct CDR3 sequences; 8.5% to 14% of these occur just once. The leading ten clones occupy 13% of the sample.

Sequences were derived from PBMCs, sampled before TCRalphabeta/CD19-depleted stem cell transplant. This TCR came from a boy between 2 and 10 years old with acute myeloid leukemia, due to receive a stem cell transplant.

The DNA sequence follows: TGTGCCAGCAGTCCACCTGGAATCGGGGAGCTGTTTTTT. Its amino acids are CASSPPGIGELFF. The rearranged chain carries TRBV12-3 or TRBV12-4 and TRBJ2-2; the D gene remains uncertain. The trim is 5 bases for V and 7 bases for J, with a gap of 11 bases between the germline ends. Measured from the cysteine to the phenylalanine, the CDR3 is 13 residues long. Just the 39-base CDR3 DNA is kept, in frame starting at base 1.